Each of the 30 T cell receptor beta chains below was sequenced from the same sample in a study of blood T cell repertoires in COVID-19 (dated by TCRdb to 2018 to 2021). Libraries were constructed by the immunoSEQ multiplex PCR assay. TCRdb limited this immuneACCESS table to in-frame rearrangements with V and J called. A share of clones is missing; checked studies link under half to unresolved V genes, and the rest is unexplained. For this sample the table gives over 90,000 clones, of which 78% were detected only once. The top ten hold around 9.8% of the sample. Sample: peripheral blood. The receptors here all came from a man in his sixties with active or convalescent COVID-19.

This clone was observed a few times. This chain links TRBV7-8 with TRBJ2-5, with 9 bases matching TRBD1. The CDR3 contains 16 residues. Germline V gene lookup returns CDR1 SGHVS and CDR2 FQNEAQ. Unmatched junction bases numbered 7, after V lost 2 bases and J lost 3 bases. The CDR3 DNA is TGTGCCAGCAGCTTACTCACCGGGACAGGGAAAGAGACCCAGTACTTC. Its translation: CASSLLTGTGKETQYF.

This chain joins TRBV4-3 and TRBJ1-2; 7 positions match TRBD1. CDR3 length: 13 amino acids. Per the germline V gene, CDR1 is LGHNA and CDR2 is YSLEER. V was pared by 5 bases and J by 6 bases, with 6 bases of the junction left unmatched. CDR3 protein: CASSSRQGHGYTF. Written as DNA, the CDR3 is TGCGCCAGCAGCTCTCGACAGGGCCATGGCTACACCTTC.

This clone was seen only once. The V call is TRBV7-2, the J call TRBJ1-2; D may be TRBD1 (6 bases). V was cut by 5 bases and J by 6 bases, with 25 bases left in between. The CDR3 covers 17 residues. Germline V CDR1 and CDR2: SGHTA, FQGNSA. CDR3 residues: CASSAAPTGLGRDGYTF. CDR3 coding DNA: TGTGCCAGCAGCGCGGCTCCGACAGGATTGGGTAGAGATGGCTACACCTTC.

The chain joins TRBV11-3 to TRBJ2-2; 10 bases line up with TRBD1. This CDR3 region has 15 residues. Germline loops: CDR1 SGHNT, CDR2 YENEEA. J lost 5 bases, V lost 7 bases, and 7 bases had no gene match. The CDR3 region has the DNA TGTGCCAGCACCACCGGGACAGGGGTTACCGGGGAGCTGTTTTTT. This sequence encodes CASTTGTGVTGELFF.

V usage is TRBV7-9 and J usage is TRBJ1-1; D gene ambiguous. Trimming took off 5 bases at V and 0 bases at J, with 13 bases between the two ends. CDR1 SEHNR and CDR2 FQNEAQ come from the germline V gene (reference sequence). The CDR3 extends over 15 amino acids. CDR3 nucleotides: TGTGCCAGCAGCGCCTGGCCGTCCGTGAACACTGAAGCTTTCTTT. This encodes CASSAWPSVNTEAFF.

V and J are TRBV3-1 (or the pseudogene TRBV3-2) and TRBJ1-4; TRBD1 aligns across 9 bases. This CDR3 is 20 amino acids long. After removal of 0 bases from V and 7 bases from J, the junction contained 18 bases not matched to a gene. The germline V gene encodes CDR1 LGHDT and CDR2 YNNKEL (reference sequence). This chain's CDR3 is CASSQDRECVQGAGGEKLFF. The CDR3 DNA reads TGTGCCAGCAGCCAAGATCGAGAGTGTGTACAGGGGGCTGGGGGTGAAAAACTGTTTTTT.

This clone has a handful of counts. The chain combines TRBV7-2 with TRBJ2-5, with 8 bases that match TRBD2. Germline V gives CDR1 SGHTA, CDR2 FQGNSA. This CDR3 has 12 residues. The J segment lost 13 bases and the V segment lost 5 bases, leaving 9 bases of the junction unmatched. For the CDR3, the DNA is TGTGCCAGCAGCCCCGACGGGGGGGTCCCGTACTTC. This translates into CASSPDGGVPYF.

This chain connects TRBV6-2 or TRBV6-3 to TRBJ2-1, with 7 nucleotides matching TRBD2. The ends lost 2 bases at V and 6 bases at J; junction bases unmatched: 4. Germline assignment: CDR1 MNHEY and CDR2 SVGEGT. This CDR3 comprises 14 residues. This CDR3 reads CASSYRGVPNEQFF. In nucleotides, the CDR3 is TGTGCCAGCAGTTACCGGGGGGTGCCCAATGAGCAGTTCTTC.

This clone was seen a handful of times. As DNA, the CDR3 is TGTGCCACCAGTGATTTACTATCCTTGGCCAAGGATAGCAATCAGCCCCAGCATTTT. Protein product: CATSDLLSLAKDSNQPQHF. This chain uses TRBV24-1 with TRBJ1-5; no reliable D call. Trimming took off 1 base at V and 0 bases at J, with 18 bases between the two ends. The CDR3 has 19 residues. Germline values: CDR1 KGHDR, CDR2 SFDVKD.

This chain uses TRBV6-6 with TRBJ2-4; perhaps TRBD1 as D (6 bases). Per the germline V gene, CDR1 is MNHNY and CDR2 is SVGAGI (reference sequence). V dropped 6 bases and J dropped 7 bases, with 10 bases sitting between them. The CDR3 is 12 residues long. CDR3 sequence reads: CASSFGQNIQYF. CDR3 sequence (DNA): TGTGCCAGCAGCTTTGGACAGAACATTCAGTACTTC.

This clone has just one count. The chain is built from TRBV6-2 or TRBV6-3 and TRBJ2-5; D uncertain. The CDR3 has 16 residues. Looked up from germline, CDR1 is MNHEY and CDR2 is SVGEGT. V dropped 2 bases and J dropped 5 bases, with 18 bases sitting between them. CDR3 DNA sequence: TGTGCCAGCAGTTACCGCCTCTGGGCTACACGGGAGACCCAGTACTTC. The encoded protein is CASSYRLWATRETQYF.

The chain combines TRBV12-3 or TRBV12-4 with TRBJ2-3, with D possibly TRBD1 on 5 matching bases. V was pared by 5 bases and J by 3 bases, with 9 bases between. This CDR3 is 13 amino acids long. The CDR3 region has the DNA TGTGCCAGCAGTGAGCAGGGAACAGATACGCAGTATTTT. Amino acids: CASSEQGTDTQYF.

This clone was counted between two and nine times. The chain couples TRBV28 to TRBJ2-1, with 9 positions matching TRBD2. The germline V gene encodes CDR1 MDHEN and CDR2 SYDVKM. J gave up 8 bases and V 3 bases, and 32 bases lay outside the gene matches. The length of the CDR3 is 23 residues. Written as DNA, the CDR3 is TGTGCCAGCAGTTTTATTTTCGGTGGGCGGAGACTAGCGGACTATGGGGGTCGGGATGAGCAGTTCTTC. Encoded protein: CASSFIFGGRRLADYGGRDEQFF.

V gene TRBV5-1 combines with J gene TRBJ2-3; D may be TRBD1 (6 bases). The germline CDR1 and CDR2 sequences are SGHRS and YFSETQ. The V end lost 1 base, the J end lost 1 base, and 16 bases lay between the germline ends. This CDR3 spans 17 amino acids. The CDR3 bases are TGCGCCAGCAGCTTGAGTCCGCGGACAGATCGCACAGATACGCAGTATTTT. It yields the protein CASSLSPRTDRTDTQYF. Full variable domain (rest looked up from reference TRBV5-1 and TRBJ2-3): KAGVTQTPRYLIKTRGQQVTLSCSPISGHRSVSWYQQTPGQGLQFLFEYFSETQRNKGNFPGRFSGRQFSNSRSEMNVSTLELGDSALYLCASSLSPRTDRTDTQYFGPGTRLTVL.

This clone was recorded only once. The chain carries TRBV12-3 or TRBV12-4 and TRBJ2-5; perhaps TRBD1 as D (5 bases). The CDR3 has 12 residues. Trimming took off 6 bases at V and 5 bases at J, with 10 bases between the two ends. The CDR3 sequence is CASRQGAETQYF. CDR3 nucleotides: TGTGCCAGCAGGCAGGGTGCGGAGACCCAGTACTTC.

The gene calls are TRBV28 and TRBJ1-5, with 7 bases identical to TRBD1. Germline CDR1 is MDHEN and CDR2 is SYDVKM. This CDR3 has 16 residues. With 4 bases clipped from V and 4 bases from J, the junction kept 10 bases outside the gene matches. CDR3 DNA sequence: TGTGCCAGCAGTTCCCGCCTCGACAGGGAGAATCAGCCCCAGCATTTT. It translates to CASSSRLDRENQPQHF. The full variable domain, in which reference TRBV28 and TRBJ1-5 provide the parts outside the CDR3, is DVKVTQSSRYLVKRTGEKVFLECVQDMDHENMFWYRQDPGLGLRLIYFSYDVKMKEKGDIPEGYSVSREKKERFSLILESASTNQTSMYLCASSSRLDRENQPQHFGDGTRLSIL.

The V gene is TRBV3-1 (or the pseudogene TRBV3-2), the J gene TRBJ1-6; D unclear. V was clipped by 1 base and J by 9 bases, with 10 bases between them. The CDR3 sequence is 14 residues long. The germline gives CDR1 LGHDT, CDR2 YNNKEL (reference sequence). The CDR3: CASSQAKEVSPLHF. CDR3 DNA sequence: TGTGCCAGCAGCCAAGCCAAAGAGGTTTCACCCCTCCACTTT.

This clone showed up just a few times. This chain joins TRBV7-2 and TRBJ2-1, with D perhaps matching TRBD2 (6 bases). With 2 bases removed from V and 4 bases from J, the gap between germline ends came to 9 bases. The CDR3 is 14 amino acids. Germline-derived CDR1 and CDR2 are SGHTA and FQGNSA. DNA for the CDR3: TGTGCCAGCAGCTTAAGCGGGCAGTACAATGAGCAGTTCTTC. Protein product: CASSLSGQYNEQFF.

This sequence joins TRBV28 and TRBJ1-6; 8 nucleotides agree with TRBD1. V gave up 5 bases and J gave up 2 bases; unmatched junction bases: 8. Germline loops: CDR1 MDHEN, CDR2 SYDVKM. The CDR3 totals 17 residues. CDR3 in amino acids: CASSPPDRAAYNSPLHF. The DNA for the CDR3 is TGTGCCAGCAGTCCCCCGGACAGGGCAGCCTATAATTCACCCCTCCACTTT.

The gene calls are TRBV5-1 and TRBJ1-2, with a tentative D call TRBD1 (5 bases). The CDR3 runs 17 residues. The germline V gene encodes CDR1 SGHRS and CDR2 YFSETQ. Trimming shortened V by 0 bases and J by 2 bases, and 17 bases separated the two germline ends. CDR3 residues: CASSLALVGQGNYGYTF. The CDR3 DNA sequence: TGCGCCAGCAGCTTGGCCCTCGTAGGGCAGGGAAACTATGGCTACACCTTC.

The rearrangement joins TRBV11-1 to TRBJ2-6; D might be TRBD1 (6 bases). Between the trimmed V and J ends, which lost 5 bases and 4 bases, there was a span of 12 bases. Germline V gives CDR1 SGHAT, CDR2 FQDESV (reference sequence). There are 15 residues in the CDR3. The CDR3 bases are TGTGCCAGCAGCGTCACAGGGCCCGGGGCCAACGTCCTGACTTTC. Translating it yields CASSVTGPGANVLTF.

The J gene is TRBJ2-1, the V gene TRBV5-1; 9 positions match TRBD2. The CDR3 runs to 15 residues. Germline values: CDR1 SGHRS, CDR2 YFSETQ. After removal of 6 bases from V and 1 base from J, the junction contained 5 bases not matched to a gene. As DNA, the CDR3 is TGCGCCAGCACCCAAGCGGGAGGATCCTACAATGAGCAGTTCTTC. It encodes CASTQAGGSYNEQFF.

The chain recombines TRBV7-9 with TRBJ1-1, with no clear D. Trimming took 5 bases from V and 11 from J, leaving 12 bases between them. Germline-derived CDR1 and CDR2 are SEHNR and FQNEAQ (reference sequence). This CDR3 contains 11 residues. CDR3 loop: CASSAEGRAFF. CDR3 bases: TGTGCCAGCAGCGCAGAGGGTAGGGCTTTCTTT.

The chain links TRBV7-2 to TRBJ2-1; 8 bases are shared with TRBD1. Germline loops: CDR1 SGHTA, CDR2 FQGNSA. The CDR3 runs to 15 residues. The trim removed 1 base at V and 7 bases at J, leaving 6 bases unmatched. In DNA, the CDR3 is TGTGCCAGCAGCTTAGGAGACAGGGGAATGAATGAGCAGTTCTTC. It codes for CASSLGDRGMNEQFF.

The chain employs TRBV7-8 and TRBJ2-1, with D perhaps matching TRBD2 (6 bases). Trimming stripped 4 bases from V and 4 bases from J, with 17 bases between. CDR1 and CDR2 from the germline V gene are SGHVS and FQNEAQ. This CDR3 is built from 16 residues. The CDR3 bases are TGTGCCAGCAGCTACATAACGGGACTGGAATACAATGAGCAGTTCTTC. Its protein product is CASSYITGLEYNEQFF.

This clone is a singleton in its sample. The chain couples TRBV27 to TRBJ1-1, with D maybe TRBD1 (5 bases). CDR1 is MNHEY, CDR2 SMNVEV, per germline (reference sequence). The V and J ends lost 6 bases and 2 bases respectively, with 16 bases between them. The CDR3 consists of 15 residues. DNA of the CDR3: TGTGCCAGCAGCCAGGGCATGGGTGTTAACACTGAAGCTTTCTTT. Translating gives CASSQGMGVNTEAFF.

CDR3 nucleotide sequence: TGTGCCAGCAGCTTGATACAGAACACTGAAGCTTTCTTT. Protein product: CASSLIQNTEAFF. V usage is TRBV11-2 and J usage is TRBJ1-1; D is ambiguous. This CDR3 contains 13 residues. CDR1 is SGHAT and CDR2 is FQNNGV in the germline V gene. Trimming shortened V by 3 bases and J by 1 base, and 6 bases separated the two germline ends.

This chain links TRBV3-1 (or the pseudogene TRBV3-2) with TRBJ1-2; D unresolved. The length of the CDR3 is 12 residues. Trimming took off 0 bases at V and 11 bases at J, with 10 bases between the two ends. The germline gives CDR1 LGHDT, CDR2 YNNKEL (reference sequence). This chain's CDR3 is CASSQDYSHYTF. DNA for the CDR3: TGTGCCAGCAGCCAAGACTATTCCCATTACACCTTC.

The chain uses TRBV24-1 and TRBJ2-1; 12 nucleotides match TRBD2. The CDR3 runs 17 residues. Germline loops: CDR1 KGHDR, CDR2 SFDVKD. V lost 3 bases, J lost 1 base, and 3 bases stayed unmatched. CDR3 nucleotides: TGTGCCACCAGTGATCCCCTAGCGGGAGGGTCCTACAATGAGCAGTTCTTC. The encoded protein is CATSDPLAGGSYNEQFF.

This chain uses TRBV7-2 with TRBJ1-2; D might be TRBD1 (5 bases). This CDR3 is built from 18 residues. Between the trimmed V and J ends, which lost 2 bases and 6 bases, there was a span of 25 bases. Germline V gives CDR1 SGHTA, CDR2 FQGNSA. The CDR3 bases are TGTGCCAGCAGCTTAACAAGACTTAGGGGCCAGGCAGTAGATGGCTACACCTTC. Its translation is CASSLTRLRGQAVDGYTF.